This T cell receptor beta chain was obtained from a study of regulatory T cells in long-lasting Graves disease. Whole-study context: Antithyroid drug exposure in newly diagnosed Graves' patients had lasted under 3 months. Findings of the study overall: It is possible that accuracy was reduced by the small size of the sample. Persistent disease was associated with favored TRBV28 usage and with favored use of TRBJ1-2 and TRBJ2-5.

Building of the TCR beta libraries involved iRepertoire HTBI primers and Arm-PCR of CDR3 regions. TCRdb itself ran the multiplex PCR reads through MiXCR, one entry per CDR3 protein. The repertoire holds hundreds of thousands of distinct CDR3 sequences, with around 15% as singletons. The sample holds many counts of this clonotype. The antigen remains undetermined. The time point here: newly diagnosed GD, antithyroid drugs for less than 3 months. The TCR library was prepared using RNA isolated from PBMCs. This CDR3 contains 16 residues. V was clipped by 5 bases and J by 3 bases, with 18 bases between them. CDR1 is KGHDR, CDR2 SFDVKD, per germline. In addition, the sample was reused for a study of T cells in Graves' hyperthyroidism and ophthalmopathy. That report adds: In the blood, most expanded thyroid clonotypes above 0.001 appeared as well.

This TCR came from a woman between 25 and 40 years old with Graves disease. The specimen comprised peripheral blood mononuclear cells (PBMCs), sampled at new diagnosis, from a patient treated with antithyroid drugs. The chain links TRBV24-1 to TRBJ1-1; the D gene is possibly TRBD1 (5 bases). CDR3 protein: CATSGDPSGLHTEAFF. CDR3 DNA: TGTGCCACCAGTGGAGACCCCTCAGGGTTACACACTGAAGCTTTCTTT.